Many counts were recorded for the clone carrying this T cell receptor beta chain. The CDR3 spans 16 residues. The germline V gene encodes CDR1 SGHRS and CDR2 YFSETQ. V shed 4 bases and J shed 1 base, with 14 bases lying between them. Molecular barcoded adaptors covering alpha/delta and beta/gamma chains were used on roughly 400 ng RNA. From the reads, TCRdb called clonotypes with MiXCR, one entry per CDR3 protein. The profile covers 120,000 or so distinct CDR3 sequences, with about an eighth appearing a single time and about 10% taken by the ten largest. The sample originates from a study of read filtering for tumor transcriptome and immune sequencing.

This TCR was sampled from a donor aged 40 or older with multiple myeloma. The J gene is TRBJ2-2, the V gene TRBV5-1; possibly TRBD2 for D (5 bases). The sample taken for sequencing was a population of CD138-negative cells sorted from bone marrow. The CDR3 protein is CASSLPTGRNTGELFF. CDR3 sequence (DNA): TGCGCCAGCAGCCTACCCACGGGGAGGAACACCGGGGAGCTGTTTTTT.